The next 32 T cell receptor beta chains were all read from a single sample in a study of Graves' ophthalmopathy and Graves' hyperthyroidism. TCR beta CDR3 amplification used RNA transcripts. An opening RT-PCR round employed HTBI primers and preceded a second-round multiplex PCR. Each CDR3 protein is one row after TCRdb ran MiXCR on the multiplex PCR reads. The table includes roughly 400,000 distinct CDR3 sequences, about 18% detected once. Specimen: peripheral blood. The source is an adult woman with stable Graves' hyperthyroidism.

This clonotype was observed many times. The chain couples TRBV11-2 to TRBJ2-5; 11 bases fit TRBD2. CDR1 is SGHAT and CDR2 is FQNNGV in the germline V gene. V shed 1 base, J shed 0 bases, and the junction held 4 bases outside the gene matches. The CDR3 is 17 residues long. The CDR3 sequence: CASSLGRTSGYQETQYF. The CDR3, as DNA: TGTGCCAGCAGCTTAGGACGGACTAGCGGGTACCAAGAGACCCAGTACTTC.

Only a few counts were recorded for this clonotype. J is TRBJ2-2 and V is TRBV5-4; the D gene is possibly TRBD2 (5 bases). The V end was cut by 1 base, the J end by 13 bases, with 23 bases between. CDR1 SGHNT and CDR2 YYREEE come from the germline V gene (reference sequence). CDR3 length: 16 amino acids. CDR3 sequence: CASSLKAGGGRGRLFF. CDR3 in DNA: TGTGCCAGCAGCTTGAAAGCCGGCGGTGGGCGCGGGCGGCTGTTTTTT.

The gene calls are TRBV4-2 and TRBJ2-2; D unresolved. This CDR3 is 14 amino acids long. Trimming removed 1 base from V and 6 bases from J, with 9 bases in between. Per germline, CDR1 LGHNA and CDR2 YNFKEQ. The CDR3 DNA follows: TGTGCCAGCAGCCAAGCGGGCGCCTCCGGGGAGCTGTTTTTT. It yields the protein CASSQAGASGELFF.

The CDR3 sequence is CASSAGTSGTTGELFF. CDR3 in DNA: TGTGCCAGCAGCGCCGGGACTAGCGGGACCACCGGGGAGCTGTTTTTT. The chain recombines TRBV9 with TRBJ2-2; 13 bases align to TRBD2. J gave up 4 bases and V 3 bases, and 3 bases lay outside the gene matches. CDR3 size: 16 residues. Per germline, CDR1 SGDLS and CDR2 YYNGEE.

The rearrangement joins TRBV28 to TRBJ2-7; the match to TRBD2 covers 12 bases. CDR1 is MDHEN and CDR2 is SYDVKM in the germline V gene. The length of the CDR3 is 19 residues. With V trimmed by 4 bases and J by 2 bases, 15 bases remained unmatched. The CDR3 is CASSSQGAAGLAGTYEQYF. In nucleotides, the CDR3 is TGTGCCAGCAGTTCCCAGGGGGCGGCAGGACTAGCGGGAACCTACGAGCAGTACTTC.

This clonotype was detected ten times or more. The CDR3: CASSLNRDRGQTSNQPQHF. The CDR3 coding sequence is TGTGCCAGCAGTTTAAACCGGGACAGGGGGCAAACTAGCAATCAGCCCCAGCATTTT. The V gene is TRBV12-3 or TRBV12-4, the J gene TRBJ1-5; 12 positions match TRBD1. There are 19 residues in the CDR3. Trimming removed 2 bases from V and 0 bases from J; junction bases left unmatched: 8.

Ten or more counts support this clonotype. V and J are TRBV6-2 or TRBV6-3 and TRBJ2-7; 7 bases line up with TRBD1. Looked up from germline, CDR1 is MNHEY and CDR2 is SVGEGT. The CDR3 contains 14 residues. The J segment lost 2 bases and the V segment lost 4 bases, leaving 5 bases of the junction unmatched. The chain's CDR3 is CASSWDRATYEQYF. The CDR3 bases are TGTGCCAGCAGTTGGGACAGAGCGACCTACGAGCAGTACTTC.

The table lists this clonotype with many counts. The chain links TRBV20-1 to TRBJ1-2, with 9 bases identical to TRBD1. The germline CDR1 and CDR2 sequences are DFQATT and SNEGSKA (reference sequence). V trimming: 4 bases; J trimming: 6 bases; junction bases outside the gene matches: 6. CDR3 size: 13 residues. The CDR3 loop is CSANRDRVNGYTF. For the CDR3, the DNA is TGCAGTGCTAATAGGGACAGGGTAAATGGCTACACCTTC.

This clonotype was counted ten times or more. The CDR3 DNA reads as TGTGCCAGCCACAAGGGGCAGGGGAGCAATCAGCCCCAGCATTTT. This gives the protein CASHKGQGSNQPQHF. The chain employs TRBV12-3 or TRBV12-4 and TRBJ1-5; D is possibly TRBD1 (6 bases). The CDR3 covers 15 residues. V was cut by 8 bases and J by 1 base, with 15 bases left in between.

This clonotype appeared many times. The chain carries TRBV6-4 and TRBJ2-5, with TRBD1 as a possible D gene (5 bases). V lost 0 bases, J lost 0 bases, and 29 bases lay in between. This CDR3 spans 22 amino acids. From germline, CDR1 is MRHNA and CDR2 SNTAGT. CDR3: CASSDSARRRRGPYPYQETQYF. The CDR3 region has the DNA TGTGCCAGCAGTGACTCAGCCCGCCGACGTAGGGGTCCGTATCCGTACCAAGAGACCCAGTACTTC.

This clonotype was picked up many times. The rearrangement uses TRBV28 and TRBJ2-2, with 8 bases identical to TRBD1. V shed 6 bases, J shed 4 bases, and the junction held 7 bases outside the gene matches. This CDR3 is built from 15 residues. Germline V gives CDR1 MDHEN, CDR2 SYDVKM. The CDR3 DNA reads as TGTGCCAGCAGCTATCCGGACAGGGTCACCGGGGAGCTGTTTTTT. Residues: CASSYPDRVTGELFF.

The table lists this clonotype with many counts. The J gene is TRBJ2-7, the V gene TRBV6-5; D not certain. In germline, CDR1 is MNHEY, CDR2 SVGAGI. This CDR3 spans 15 amino acids. V lost 0 bases to trimming and J lost 2 bases, with 11 bases between them. The CDR3 DNA reads as TGTGCCAGCAGTTACTCGGTTCTAGGGACCTACGAGCAGTACTTC. Its translation: CASSYSVLGTYEQYF.

This clonotype was observed a few times. The chain couples TRBV5-1 to TRBJ2-7; 9 positions agree with TRBD1. The V gene end was trimmed by 4 bases and the J gene end by 5 bases; junction bases not matched to a gene: 10. The CDR3 is 15 residues long. Germline values: CDR1 SGHRS, CDR2 YFSETQ. CDR3 residues: CASSLDGTGMNEQYF. The CDR3 DNA is TGCGCCAGCAGCCTAGATGGGACAGGGATGAACGAGCAGTACTTC. Together with reference TRBV5-1 and TRBJ2-7, the CDR3 gives the full variable domain: KAGVTQTPRYLIKTRGQQVTLSCSPISGHRSVSWYQQTPGQGLQFLFEYFSETQRNKGNFPGRFSGRQFSNSRSEMNVSTLELGDSALYLCASSLDGTGMNEQYFGPGTRLTVT.

This clonotype was seen ten or more times. J is TRBJ2-5 and V is TRBV4-1; 10 bases align to TRBD2. Germline V lookup: CDR1 MGHRA, CDR2 YSYEKL. J lost 5 bases, V lost 5 bases, and 5 bases had no gene match. The CDR3 runs to 14 residues. The CDR3 sequence: CASSVGLAAETQYF. The CDR3 DNA is TGCGCCAGCAGCGTCGGACTAGCGGCCGAGACCCAGTACTTC.

This clonotype was recorded many times. The chain uses TRBV7-3 and TRBJ2-5, with no clear D. The CDR3 sequence is 14 residues long. Trimming took 2 bases from V and 3 from J, leaving 10 bases between them. From germline, CDR1 is SGHTA and CDR2 FQGTGA. The CDR3 DNA is TGTGCCAGCAGCTTACTGGGCAGCAAAGAGACCCAGTACTTC. Its protein product is CASSLLGSKETQYF.

Notes on this clonotype: One junction end disagrees with the germline gene, perhaps due to a read error. The chain couples TRBV5-1 to TRBJ2-4; weak D call: TRBD2 (5 bases). Per the germline V gene, CDR1 is SGHRS and CDR2 is YFSETQ. This CDR3 is built from 16 residues. In nucleotides, the CDR3 is TGCGCCAGCAGCTTGGTGGGTCCTCTAGCCAAAAACATTAAGTACTTC. Translated, it gives CASSLVGPLAKNIKYF.

This clonotype was seen repeatedly, ten times or more. V is TRBV11-3 and J is TRBJ1-1; D possibly corresponds to TRBD1 (5 bases). The CDR3 is 15 residues long. V was cut by 3 bases and J by 3 bases, with 14 bases left in between. Germline CDR1 SGHNT, CDR2 YENEEA. The CDR3 protein is CASSFSRVRDTEAFF. The CDR3 bases are TGTGCCAGCAGCTTTTCCAGGGTTCGGGACACTGAAGCTTTCTTT.

This clonotype was seen repeatedly, ten times or more. The chain links TRBV28 to TRBJ2-2, with D possibly matching TRBD1 (7 bases). Trimming pared 7 bases from V and 9 bases from J, leaving 18 bases between. The CDR3 consists of 14 residues. CDR1 and CDR2 from the germline V gene are MDHEN and SYDVKM. CDR3 in amino acids: CASNEQGRFRELFF. CDR3 DNA sequence: TGTGCCAGCAATGAACAGGGGAGGTTCCGGGAGCTGTTTTTT.

This clonotype was counted once. The chain is built from TRBV6-1 and TRBJ1-2; D unresolved. Looked up from germline, CDR1 is MNHNS and CDR2 is SASEGT. The CDR3 extends over 11 amino acids. The V end was cut by 7 bases, the J end by 6 bases, with 9 bases between. The CDR3, as DNA: TGTGCCAGCATAGGCGAAAATGGCTACACCTTC. It encodes CASIGENGYTF.

Points on this clonotype: One end of the junction fails to match germline, which may point to a read error. This chain uses TRBV6-2 or TRBV6-3 with TRBJ2-5, with 8 bases identical to TRBD1. The CDR3 runs 14 residues. Germline-derived CDR1 and CDR2 are MNHEY and SVGEGT. The CDR3 sequence: CASSRTGRQEAQYF. The DNA of the CDR3 is TGTGCCAGCAGTCGGACAGGGAGACAAGAGGCCCAGTACTTC.

The chain couples TRBV30 to TRBJ2-6, with 8 nucleotides matching TRBD1. Germline V lookup: CDR1 GTSNPN, CDR2 SVGIG (reference sequence). V lost 6 bases, J lost 3 bases, and 13 bases stayed unmatched. This CDR3 comprises 17 residues. Written as DNA, the CDR3 is TGTGCCTGTCACGCGGACAGGGATAGTGGTGGGGCCAACGTCCTGACTTTC. Its translation is CACHADRDSGGANVLTF.

This clonotype showed up many times. The chain has TRBV28 and TRBJ1-5, with D uncertain. This CDR3 is built from 13 residues. Trimming stripped 7 bases from V and 2 bases from J, with 9 bases between. The germline gives CDR1 MDHEN, CDR2 SYDVKM. This CDR3 is CASIREGNQPQHF. Written as DNA, the CDR3 is TGTGCCAGCATTCGGGAGGGCAATCAGCCCCAGCATTTT.

The J gene is TRBJ1-1, the V gene TRBV5-6; D gene uncertain. Trimming took off 4 bases at V and 1 base at J, with 11 bases between the two ends. Germline V gives CDR1 SGHDT, CDR2 YYEEEE. This CDR3 has 14 amino acids. The DNA of the CDR3 is TGTGCCAGCAGCCAGCCTCCAGAGAACACTGAAGCTTTCTTT. Its translation: CASSQPPENTEAFF.

V usage is TRBV25-1 and J usage is TRBJ2-7, with 7 bases matching TRBD1. Trimming cost V 3 bases and J 1 base; bases outside gene matches: 6. The CDR3 contains 15 residues. Germline CDR1 and CDR2: MGHDK and SYGVNS. The CDR3 loop is CASSDPGTESYEQYF. CDR3 in DNA: TGTGCCAGCAGTGATCCCGGGACAGAATCCTACGAGCAGTACTTC.

Details on this clonotype: A read error may explain this, as a much larger clone is one base away. V is TRBV20-1 and J is TRBJ1-1; 7 nucleotides align to TRBD1. In germline, CDR1 is DFQATT, CDR2 SNEGSKA (reference sequence). The CDR3 spans 13 residues. The CDR3 sequence is CSAGDSLKTEAFF. CDR3 nucleotide sequence: TGCAGTGCTGGGGACAGTTTGAAAACTGAAGCTTTCTTT.

This clonotype turned up a few times. This chain uses TRBV2 with TRBJ2-1, with D tentatively TRBD2 (5 bases). This CDR3 has 18 amino acids. The V gene's germline CDR1 is SNHLY and CDR2 FYNNEI. Trimming removed 7 bases at V and 4 bases at J, with 26 bases between. The CDR3 reads CASTPGILGRTAYNEQFF. The CDR3 region has the DNA TGTGCCAGCACCCCGGGGATTTTGGGCCGTACAGCGTACAATGAGCAGTTCTTC.

The gene calls are TRBV7-2 and TRBJ2-1; D is undetermined. Trimming removed 2 bases at V and 0 bases at J, with 8 bases between. The CDR3 has 15 residues. CDR1 is SGHTA and CDR2 is FQGNSA in the germline V gene. This CDR3 reads CASSLTRSSYNEQFF. As DNA, the CDR3 is TGTGCCAGCAGCTTAACGCGGAGCTCCTACAATGAGCAGTTCTTC.

This chain links TRBV2 with TRBJ2-5, with a tentative D call TRBD2 (6 bases). The V and J ends lost 4 bases and 3 bases respectively, with 15 bases between them. CDR3 length equals 15 residues. Germline V gene lookup returns CDR1 SNHLY and CDR2 FYNNEI. CDR3 nucleotides: TGTGCCAGCAGTGGTACTAGCTTGGGGGAAGAGACCCAGTACTTC. This gives the protein CASSGTSLGEETQYF.

The table lists this clonotype with many counts. This chain connects TRBV20-1 to TRBJ1-6; TRBD1 might be the D (5 bases). The germline CDR1 and CDR2 sequences are DFQATT and SNEGSKA (reference sequence). Trimming pared 0 bases from V and 7 bases from J, leaving 10 bases between. The CDR3 runs 14 residues. For the CDR3, the DNA is TGCAGTGCTAGAGATCAGGGTACGAATTCACCCCTCCACTTT. Protein sequence: CSARDQGTNSPLHF.

Many counts were recorded for this clonotype. J is TRBJ1-3 and V is TRBV28; maybe TRBD1 (5 bases). Germline V gene data show CDR1 as MDHEN and CDR2 as SYDVKM. Between the trimmed V and J ends, which lost 3 bases and 2 bases, there was a span of 17 bases. CDR3 length: 17 residues. CDR3 sequence: CASSFNPQIRAGNTIYF. In nucleotides, the CDR3 is TGTGCCAGCAGTTTTAATCCCCAGATCAGGGCTGGAAACACCATATATTTT. Based on the CDR3 plus reference TRBV28 and TRBJ1-3, the full variable domain is DVKVTQSSRYLVKRTGEKVFLECVQDMDHENMFWYRQDPGLGLRLIYFSYDVKMKEKGDIPEGYSVSREKKERFSLILESASTNQTSMYLCASSFNPQIRAGNTIYFGEGSWLTVV.

Ten or more counts support this clonotype. The gene calls are TRBV28 and TRBJ2-5, with D perhaps given as TRBD1 or TRBD2 (5 bases each). Germline CDR1 and CDR2: MDHEN and SYDVKM. The CDR3 totals 15 residues. With 5 bases removed from V and 2 bases from J, the gap between germline ends came to 15 bases. Here the CDR3 reads CASSIPGTTQETQYF. CDR3 in DNA: TGTGCCAGCAGTATCCCCGGGACCACTCAAGAGACCCAGTACTTC. The full variable domain, with the rest looked up from reference TRBV28 and TRBJ2-5, is DVKVTQSSRYLVKRTGEKVFLECVQDMDHENMFWYRQDPGLGLRLIYFSYDVKMKEKGDIPEGYSVSREKKERFSLILESASTNQTSMYLCASSIPGTTQETQYFGPGTRLLVL.

This clonotype was observed many times. The genes are TRBV14 and TRBJ1-5; the D is unclear. This CDR3 comprises 14 residues. Between the trimmed V and J ends, which lost 3 bases and 6 bases, there was a span of 12 bases. From germline, CDR1 is SGHDN and CDR2 FVKESK. CDR3 protein: CASSQAGPSQPQHF. The DNA of the CDR3 is TGTGCCAGCAGCCAGGCAGGTCCCAGTCAGCCCCAGCATTTT.